The 24 T cell receptor beta chains below come from one sample, sequenced in a study of lymphopenia after photon versus proton radiotherapy. TCRdb keeps only in-frame clones here, not all; method: immunoSEQ multiplex PCR. Among 150,000 to 200,000 clones listed, more than 85% were seen once. The sample was peripheral blood, taken from a patient treated with photon-based radiotherapy. The receptors were sampled from a man over 45 with gastric cancer.

V is TRBV30 and J is TRBJ2-2; D possibly corresponds to TRBD2 (5 bases). The CDR3 loop spans 13 amino acids. Germline CDR1 GTSNPN, CDR2 SVGIG (reference sequence). V lost 0 bases to trimming and J lost 6 bases, with 8 bases between them. The CDR3 loop is CAWSVRTAGELFF. DNA for the CDR3: TGTGCCTGGAGTGTGCGGACTGCCGGGGAGCTGTTTTTT. The whole variable domain, filled in from reference TRBV30 and TRBJ2-2, reads SQTIHQWPATLVQPVGSPLSLECTVEGTSNPNLYWYRQAAGRGLQLLFYSVGIGQISSEVPQNLSASRPQDRQFILSSKKLLLSDSGFYLCAWSVRTAGELFFGEGSRLTVL.

The chain carries TRBV11-2 and TRBJ2-2; 8 bases line up with TRBD2. With V trimmed by 5 bases and J by 0 bases, 5 bases remained unmatched. The CDR3 covers 16 residues. Per germline, CDR1 SGHAT and CDR2 FQNNGV. The CDR3 is CASSRSGDANTGELFF. The CDR3 nucleotides read TGTGCCAGCAGCCGTAGCGGGGACGCGAACACCGGGGAGCTGTTTTTT.

The rearrangement joins TRBV29-1 to TRBJ2-5, with TRBD1 identical over 10 bases. The CDR3 is 14 amino acids. J was trimmed by 4 bases and V by 4 bases; bases with no gene match: 6. Germline V gene data show CDR1 as SQVTM and CDR2 as ANQGSEA. The CDR3 is CSVVGDRGPETQYF. The CDR3 DNA sequence: TGCAGCGTTGTGGGGGACAGGGGCCCAGAGACCCAGTACTTC.

This clone came up once. The chain employs TRBV27 and TRBJ1-5; TRBD1 matches at 7 bases. V lost 3 bases to trimming and J lost 0 bases; unmatched junction nucleotides: 2. CDR1 is MNHEY, CDR2 SMNVEV, per germline (reference sequence). The CDR3 extends over 15 amino acids. The CDR3 bases are TGTGCCAGCAGTTTGACAGGGTATAGCAATCAGCCCCAGCATTTT. Translation: CASSLTGYSNQPQHF.

The chain recombines TRBV19 with TRBJ2-2, with D perhaps TRBD1 (5 bases). This CDR3 region has 13 residues. Germline-derived CDR1 and CDR2 are LNHDA and SQIVND (reference sequence). V was cut by 3 bases and J by 8 bases, with 10 bases left in between. CDR3 DNA: TGTGCCAGTAGTATCAGGGTGACGGGGGAGCTGTTTTTT. It is translated as CASSIRVTGELFF.

The V and J genes are TRBV6-5 and TRBJ2-1; the D gene is possibly TRBD2 (6 bases). The V gene lost 5 bases and the J gene lost 6 bases, with 11 bases spanning the gap. CDR1 is MNHEY and CDR2 is SVGAGI in the germline V gene. The CDR3 extends over 13 amino acids. The CDR3 spells CASSAGLTNEQFF. CDR3 DNA: TGTGCCAGCAGTGCCGGACTAACCAATGAGCAGTTCTTC.

The chain carries TRBV5-1 and TRBJ2-5; 7 bases line up with TRBD1. From germline, CDR1 is SGHRS and CDR2 YFSETQ. Germline trimming cut 2 bases from V and 3 bases from J; bases unmatched to any gene: 7. This CDR3 region has 15 residues. DNA of the CDR3: TGCGCCAGCAGCTTCCTACAGGGGACGGAAGAGACCCAGTACTTC. Translated: CASSFLQGTEETQYF.

This chain connects TRBV19 to TRBJ1-5, with D possibly being TRBD1 (5 bases). This CDR3 has 14 amino acids. Per the germline V gene, CDR1 is LNHDA and CDR2 is SQIVND (reference sequence). Trimming took off 1 base at V and 3 bases at J, with 7 bases between the two ends. CDR3 coding DNA: TGTGCCAGTAGTATAGGACAGCTCAATCAGCCCCAGCATTTT. Amino acids: CASSIGQLNQPQHF.

This clone was counted once. The V and J genes are TRBV10-2 and TRBJ1-5; 8 nucleotides agree with TRBD1. This CDR3 has 13 residues. CDR1 and CDR2 from the germline V gene are WSHSY and SAAADI. V gave up 6 bases and J gave up 4 bases; unmatched junction bases: 2. CDR3 sequence reads: CASSGQGNQPQHF. In nucleotides, the CDR3 is TGCGCCAGCAGCGGACAGGGAAATCAGCCCCAGCATTTT.

This clone was observed a few times. The genes are TRBV19 and TRBJ1-5; tentatively, D is TRBD1 (6 bases). The CDR3 is 13 residues long. The V gene lost 9 bases and the J gene lost 3 bases, with 12 bases spanning the gap. CDR1 and CDR2 (germline): LNHDA, SQIVND (reference sequence). The CDR3 sequence is CASARTANQPQHF. The CDR3, as DNA: TGTGCCAGCGCGAGGACAGCCAATCAGCCCCAGCATTTT.

The chain recombines TRBV4-2 with TRBJ2-3; D remains ambiguous. Germline lookup yields CDR1 LGHNA and CDR2 YNFKEQ. V shed 1 base and J shed 5 bases, with 7 bases lying between them. The CDR3 sequence is 13 residues long. The CDR3 is CASSQVSEDTQYF. CDR3 DNA sequence: TGTGCCAGCAGCCAAGTTTCAGAAGATACGCAGTATTTT.

This rearrangement joins TRBV7-2 to TRBJ1-5; 7 nucleotides align to TRBD1. Trimming cost V 1 base and J 0 bases; bases outside gene matches: 0. This CDR3 comprises 15 residues. The germline CDR1 and CDR2 sequences are SGHTA and FQGNSA. The CDR3 nucleotides are TGTGCCAGCAGCTTAGACAGGGGTAGCAATCAGCCCCAGCATTTT. Amino acid sequence: CASSLDRGSNQPQHF.

The V gene is TRBV7-9, the J gene TRBJ2-7; D remains unclear. The V gene lost 5 bases and the J gene lost 4 bases, with 15 bases spanning the gap. Germline V CDR1 and CDR2: SEHNR, FQNEAQ (reference sequence). CDR3 length: 14 amino acids. The CDR3 reads CASSPEGISYEQYF. Here the CDR3 DNA reads TGTGCCAGCAGCCCAGAAGGGATATCATACGAGCAGTACTTC.

This chain connects TRBV5-6 to TRBJ1-2; D gene unclear. Germline V gives CDR1 SGHDT, CDR2 YYEEEE. This CDR3 contains 14 residues. V lost 4 bases and J lost 3, with 13 bases in between. The CDR3 loop reads CASSENGPDYGYTF. CDR3 nucleotide sequence: TGTGCCAGCAGCGAAAACGGACCAGACTATGGCTACACCTTC.

V gene TRBV27 combines with J gene TRBJ2-1; 9 bases fit TRBD1. In germline, CDR1 is MNHEY, CDR2 SMNVEV (reference sequence). This CDR3 region has 14 residues. V lost 4 bases and J lost 8; bases outside the gene matches: 6. The CDR3 is CASSWTGDLDEQFF. The CDR3 nucleotides read TGTGCCAGCAGTTGGACAGGGGATCTCGATGAGCAGTTCTTC.

The chain combines TRBV7-2 with TRBJ1-1; D remains ambiguous. V gave up 1 base and J gave up 5 bases, with 14 bases separating them. In germline, CDR1 is SGHTA, CDR2 FQGNSA. This CDR3 comprises 15 residues. In nucleotides, the CDR3 is TGTGCCAGCAGCTTAGAGACGCTGGTAGGTACTGAAGCTTTCTTT. This translates into CASSLETLVGTEAFF.

The V gene is TRBV19, the J gene TRBJ2-2; TRBD1 matches 10 bases. V was pared by 5 bases and J by 3 bases, with 6 bases of the junction left unmatched. The CDR3 extends over 16 amino acids. Germline CDR1 reads LNHDA; CDR2 reads SQIVND (reference sequence). The CDR3 DNA reads TGTGCCAGTAGTCTCGGACAGGGGGAGGACACCGGGGAGCTGTTTTTT. Its translation is CASSLGQGEDTGELFF.

The chain couples TRBV28 to TRBJ2-5; 7 bases align to TRBD2. The ends lost 5 bases at V and 0 bases at J; junction bases unmatched: 0. The CDR3 has 13 residues. CDR1 is MDHEN, CDR2 SYDVKM, per germline. The DNA of the CDR3 is TGTGCCAGCAGTGGGACTAACCAAGAGACCCAGTACTTC. This gives the protein CASSGTNQETQYF. Together with reference TRBV28 and TRBJ2-5, the CDR3 gives the full variable domain: DVKVTQSSRYLVKRTGEKVFLECVQDMDHENMFWYRQDPGLGLRLIYFSYDVKMKEKGDIPEGYSVSREKKERFSLILESASTNQTSMYLCASSGTNQETQYFGPGTRLLVL.

The V gene is TRBV4-1, the J gene TRBJ1-1, with D possibly being TRBD1 (5 bases). Germline loops: CDR1 MGHRA, CDR2 YSYEKL. The CDR3 has 14 amino acids. V lost 4 bases, J lost 2 bases, and 11 bases lay in between. The CDR3 DNA reads as TGCGCCAGCAGCCTGGGACGGATAAACACTGAAGCTTTCTTT. It translates to CASSLGRINTEAFF.

In this sample, this clone turned up a few times. The CDR3 bases are TGTGCCAGCAGATCTCTAGGGGCAAGCACAGATACGCAGTATTTT. This sequence encodes CASRSLGASTDTQYF. V is TRBV7-9 and J is TRBJ2-3; TRBD1 is a possible D gene (5 bases). The ends were cut back, 6 bases at V and 0 bases at J, with 13 bases in the middle. Per the germline V gene, CDR1 is SEHNR and CDR2 is FQNEAQ (reference sequence). The CDR3 is made up of 15 amino acids.

J is TRBJ2-2 and V is TRBV2, with D possibly TRBD1 on 7 matching bases. Looked up from germline, CDR1 is SNHLY and CDR2 is FYNNEI. The CDR3 totals 16 residues. Between the trimmed V and J ends, which lost 4 bases and 5 bases, there was a span of 17 bases. In nucleotides, the CDR3 is TGTGCCAGCAGTGGACAGGGAGGAGTTGGGACCGGGGAGCTGTTTTTT. Protein product: CASSGQGGVGTGELFF.

A few counts support this clone. One end of the junction varies from germline; a read error may be responsible. The chain links TRBV5-8 to TRBJ1-5; no definite D call. The CDR3 is 12 amino acids. From germline, CDR1 is SGHTS and CDR2 YDEGEE. This CDR3 reads CASNLGAQPQHF. CDR3 coding DNA: TGTGCCAGCAACTTGGGAGCTCAGCCCCAGCATTTT.

This clone has a single count. CDR3 in amino acids: CASSTSSGNGMETQYF. The CDR3, as DNA: TGTGCCAGTAGTACCTCTAGCGGGAATGGGATGGAGACCCAGTACTTC. V usage is TRBV19 and J usage is TRBJ2-5; the match to TRBD2 covers 9 bases. The J segment lost 5 bases and the V segment lost 4 bases, leaving 11 bases of the junction unmatched. The CDR3 extends over 16 amino acids. Germline V gene lookup returns CDR1 LNHDA and CDR2 SQIVND (reference sequence).

The chain is built from TRBV23-1 and TRBJ2-6; 8 nucleotides agree with TRBD1. TRBV23-1 is filed as an ORF, its function uncertain. After removal of 8 bases from V and 1 base from J, the junction contained 16 bases not matched to a gene. The CDR3 is made up of 19 amino acids. DNA for the CDR3: TGCGCCAGCGGTTACTTCGCAGGGGGCGTATCTTCTGGGGCCAACGTCCTGACTTTC. Protein product: CASGYFAGGVSSGANVLTF.